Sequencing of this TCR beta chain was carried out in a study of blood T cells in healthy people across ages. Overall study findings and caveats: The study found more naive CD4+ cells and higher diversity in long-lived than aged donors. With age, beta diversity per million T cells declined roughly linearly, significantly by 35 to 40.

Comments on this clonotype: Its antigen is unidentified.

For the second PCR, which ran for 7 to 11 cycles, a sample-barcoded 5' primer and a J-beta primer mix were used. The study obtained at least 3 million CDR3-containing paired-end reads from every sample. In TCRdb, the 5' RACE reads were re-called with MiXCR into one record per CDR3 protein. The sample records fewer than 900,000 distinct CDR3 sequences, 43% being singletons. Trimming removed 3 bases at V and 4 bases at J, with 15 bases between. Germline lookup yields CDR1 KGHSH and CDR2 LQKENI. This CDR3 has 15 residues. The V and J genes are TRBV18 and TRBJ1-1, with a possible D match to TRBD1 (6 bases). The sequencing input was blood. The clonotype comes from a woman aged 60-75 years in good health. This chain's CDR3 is CASSPYRVGGTEAFF. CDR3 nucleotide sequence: TGTGCCAGCTCACCGTACAGGGTAGGTGGCACTGAAGCTTTCTTT.